One sample yielded the 28 T cell receptor beta chains listed below, sequenced in a study of cytomegalovirus exposure and HLA in healthy donors (dated by TCRdb to about 2017). Receptor libraries were prepared by the immunoSEQ multiplex PCR assay. The multiplex PCR relied on a mix of 60 forward primers for TCR Vbeta segments and 13 reverse primers for TCR Jbeta segments. The source is immuneACCESS, and TCRdb retained only in-frame sequences with V and J called. Part of the clones is not carried over; for the studies checked, unresolved V genes explain less than half of this, and the remainder is unexplained. Recorded for this sample are 120,000 or so clones; about 80% of them occurred a single time. 8% to 9% of the sample is held by the ten biggest clonotypes. Sequencing used PBMCs. The receptors come from a female donor in good health and CMV-seropositive.

The chain combines TRBV5-1 with TRBJ2-5, with 9 bases lining up with TRBD2. After removal of 7 bases from V and 5 bases from J, the junction contained 6 bases not matched to a gene. This CDR3 comprises 13 residues. Germline lookup yields CDR1 SGHRS and CDR2 YFSETQ. CDR3 sequence: CASYRGGAETQYF. In DNA form, the CDR3 reads TGCGCCAGCTACCGCGGGGGGGCGGAGACCCAGTACTTC.

This rearrangement joins TRBV6-1 to TRBJ1-5, with D uncertain. Germline CDR1 is MNHNS and CDR2 is SASEGT. Deletions cut 8 bases from V and 3 bases from J, with 11 bases between. The CDR3 has 13 residues. CDR3 DNA sequence: TGTGCCAGCCGGCCGGGATTCAATCAGCCCCAGCATTTT. Its protein is CASRPGFNQPQHF.

The CDR3 here is CASSSGQVGNEAFF. The CDR3 DNA is TGTGCCAGCAGCTCCGGACAGGTCGGGAATGAAGCTTTCTTT. The chain recombines TRBV9 with TRBJ1-1; 7 bases are a match to TRBD1. Germline trimming cut 4 bases from V and 7 bases from J; bases unmatched to any gene: 10. The CDR3 covers 14 residues. The germline gives CDR1 SGDLS, CDR2 YYNGEE. Using reference TRBV9 and TRBJ1-1 for the parts outside the CDR3, the full variable domain is DSGVTQTPKHLITATGQRVTLRCSPRSGDLSVYWYQQSLDQGLQFLIQYYNGEERAKGNILERFSAQQFPDLHSELNLSSLELGDSALYFCASSSGQVGNEAFFGQGTRLTVV.

The V call is TRBV7-3, the J call TRBJ1-2; 9 bases are shared with TRBD1. The germline CDR1 and CDR2 sequences are SGHTA and FQGTGA. Trimming took 4 bases from V and 8 from J; bases not matched to a gene: 5. CDR3 size: 13 residues. The CDR3 is CASSSQGAEGYTF. Here the CDR3 DNA reads TGTGCCAGCAGCTCACAGGGGGCGGAGGGCTACACCTTC.

This clone was detected only a few times. The rearrangement uses TRBV27 and TRBJ1-4; D gene uncertain. Germline V CDR1 and CDR2: MNHEY, SMNVEV (reference sequence). The length of the CDR3 is 12 residues. Trimming cost V 6 bases and J 8 bases, with 10 bases left between them. The CDR3 region has the DNA TGTGCCAGCAGCCCTAGAGGGGAAAAACTGTTTTTT. It codes for CASSPRGEKLFF.

This chain joins TRBV19 and TRBJ1-2; TRBD1 matches at 7 bases. Germline assignment: CDR1 LNHDA and CDR2 SQIVND (reference sequence). The CDR3 is 12 residues long. The V segment lost 6 bases and the J segment 4 bases; nucleotides outside the gene matches: 2. The DNA for the CDR3 is TGTGCCAGTAGCCGGGACAGCTATGGCTACACCTTC. Its translation: CASSRDSYGYTF.

The CDR3 spells CASSYQGHLNGYTF. For the CDR3, the DNA is TGTGCCAGCAGTTACCAGGGGCACCTGAATGGCTACACCTTC. This chain connects TRBV6-6 to TRBJ1-2, with D maybe TRBD1 (6 bases). The CDR3 consists of 14 residues. Germline-derived CDR1 and CDR2 are MNHNY and SVGAGI (reference sequence). Trimming took off 2 bases at V and 6 bases at J, with 13 bases between the two ends.

This chain joins TRBV6-1 and TRBJ1-1; D gene uncertain. CDR3 length: 13 residues. Per germline, CDR1 MNHNS and CDR2 SASEGT. V was cut by 3 bases and J by 1 base, with 6 bases left in between. CDR3 sequence: CASSDEGNTEAFF. CDR3 sequence (DNA): TGTGCCAGCAGTGACGAGGGGAACACTGAAGCTTTCTTT.

The V gene is TRBV14, the J gene TRBJ2-5; D is possibly TRBD2 (5 bases). Trimming removed 1 base from V and 5 bases from J, with 11 bases in between. The germline V gene encodes CDR1 SGHDN and CDR2 FVKESK. The CDR3 loop spans 14 amino acids. The CDR3 DNA reads as TGTGCCAGCAGCCAAGGGCCCTGGGAGGAGACCCAGTACTTC. Translation: CASSQGPWEETQYF.

The rearrangement links TRBV28 to TRBJ2-5, with TRBD2 matching 9 bases. The germline V gene has CDR1 MDHEN and CDR2 SYDVKM. J was trimmed by 7 bases and V by 3 bases; bases with no gene match: 15. CDR3 length: 17 residues. The CDR3 protein is CASSLDQYSGGSGTQYF. The DNA for the CDR3 is TGTGCCAGCAGTTTGGATCAATATAGCGGGGGCTCGGGGACCCAGTACTTC.

V gene TRBV25-1 combines with J gene TRBJ1-1; D is unresolved. V was cut by 3 bases and J by 11 bases, with 16 bases left in between. Germline-derived CDR1 and CDR2 are MGHDK and SYGVNS. The CDR3 has 13 amino acids. CDR3 DNA: TGTGCCAGCAGTGAGGAGGGTAAAGTGTCGGCTTTCTTT. As protein: CASSEEGKVSAFF.

This chain joins TRBV9 and TRBJ2-1; 8 nucleotides align to TRBD2. J lost 9 bases, V lost 2 bases, and 10 bases had no gene match. CDR1 SGDLS and CDR2 YYNGEE come from the germline V gene. The CDR3 loop spans 15 amino acids. The CDR3 loop is CASSVTGGLSGEQFF. CDR3 coding DNA: TGTGCCAGCAGCGTTACGGGGGGGCTTTCGGGTGAGCAGTTCTTC.

The chain employs TRBV7-3 and TRBJ2-2; D is perhaps TRBD1 (5 bases). CDR1 is SGHTA and CDR2 is FQGTGA in the germline V gene. The V end lost 2 bases, the J end lost 0 bases, and 13 bases lay between the germline ends. The CDR3 extends over 17 amino acids. The CDR3 region is CASSLYSGFSNTGELFF. CDR3 nucleotide sequence: TGTGCCAGCAGCTTATATTCAGGGTTCTCGAACACCGGGGAGCTGTTTTTT.

The V and J genes are TRBV4-2 and TRBJ2-3; 12 nucleotides align to TRBD2. Unmatched junction bases numbered 7, after V lost 0 bases and J lost 6 bases. CDR3 length equals 17 residues. Germline values: CDR1 LGHNA, CDR2 YNFKEQ. CDR3: CASSQDLASGGVDTQYF. The CDR3 bases are TGTGCCAGCAGCCAAGATCTCGCTAGCGGGGGGGTGGATACGCAGTATTTT.

V gene TRBV2 combines with J gene TRBJ2-1; TRBD2 matches at 8 bases. Trimming cost V 8 bases and J 7 bases; bases outside gene matches: 16. CDR1 and CDR2 (germline): SNHLY, FYNNEI. This CDR3 has 16 amino acids. The CDR3 spells CASLSRSGGFTNEQFF. The CDR3, as DNA: TGTGCCAGCCTCTCCCGGAGCGGGGGCTTCACGAATGAGCAGTTCTTC.

The CDR3 nucleotides read TGTGCCAGTAGTATCGCCGGGACAGGATATAGCCCCTACGAGCAGTACTTC. Amino acids: CASSIAGTGYSPYEQYF. This sequence joins TRBV19 and TRBJ2-7; 8 bases match TRBD1. The CDR3 contains 17 residues. Germline values: CDR1 LNHDA, CDR2 SQIVND (reference sequence). Trimming at V came to 3 bases and at J to 2 bases, leaving 12 bases not matched to a gene. The variable domain in full, with the rest retrieved from reference TRBV19 and TRBJ2-7, is DGGITQSPKYLFRKEGQNVTLSCEQNLNHDAMYWYRQDPGQGLRLIYYSQIVNDFQKGDIAEGYSVSREKKESFPLTVTSAQKNPTAFYLCASSIAGTGYSPYEQYFGPGTRLTVT.

The chain is built from TRBV10-3 and TRBJ2-2; 11 bases are a match to TRBD2. V gave up 7 bases and J gave up 4 bases; unmatched junction bases: 5. The CDR3 runs 15 residues. Germline lookup yields CDR1 ENHRY and CDR2 SYGVKD. The DNA for the CDR3 is TGTGCCATCACTCAGCTAGCGGGGGGCACCGGGGAGCTGTTTTTT. Amino acids: CAITQLAGGTGELFF.

This chain connects TRBV19 to TRBJ1-3; possibly TRBD1 for D (5 bases). Trimming shortened V by 4 bases and J by 0 bases, and 10 bases separated the two germline ends. This CDR3 region has 15 residues. The germline CDR1 and CDR2 sequences are LNHDA and SQIVND (reference sequence). CDR3 in DNA: TGTGCCAGTAGTACCGACAGATACTCTGGAAACACCATATATTTT. Encoded protein: CASSTDRYSGNTIYF.

The chain has TRBV10-3 and TRBJ1-2; TRBD1 matches 9 bases. The CDR3 is 13 residues long. Trimming cost V 10 bases and J 1 base; bases outside gene matches: 4. Germline V gives CDR1 ENHRY, CDR2 SYGVKD. The CDR3 DNA reads TGTGCCACTCAGACAGGGGGTAACTATGGCTACACCTTC. It codes for CATQTGGNYGYTF.

This clone was seen only a few times. V is TRBV2 and J is TRBJ2-1; 8 bases match TRBD2. This CDR3 comprises 12 residues. The V gene's germline CDR1 is SNHLY and CDR2 FYNNEI. Losses at the gene ends were 7 bases for V and 10 bases for J; bases not matched to a gene: 6. CDR3 DNA sequence: TGTGCCAGCAACGGGGGGGCTTTCGAGCAGTTCTTC. It specifies CASNGGAFEQFF.

The chain has TRBV5-1 and TRBJ1-2; no definite D call. The CDR3 runs to 15 residues. Germline CDR1 reads SGHRS; CDR2 reads YFSETQ. Deletions cut 0 bases from V and 1 base from J, with 10 bases between. The CDR3 is CASSLGGPDNYGYTF. DNA of the CDR3: TGCGCCAGCAGCTTGGGCGGGCCCGATAACTATGGCTACACCTTC. Full variable domain (rest looked up from reference TRBV5-1 and TRBJ1-2): KAGVTQTPRYLIKTRGQQVTLSCSPISGHRSVSWYQQTPGQGLQFLFEYFSETQRNKGNFPGRFSGRQFSNSRSEMNVSTLELGDSALYLCASSLGGPDNYGYTFGSGTRLTVV.

This sequence joins TRBV11-3 and TRBJ1-1, with unresolved D. Trimming pared 1 base from V and 5 bases from J, leaving 8 bases between. Germline V gene sequence: CDR1 SGHNT, CDR2 YENEEA. There are 13 residues in the CDR3. In DNA form, the CDR3 reads TGTGCCAGCAGCTTAGTCCCGGAGACTGAAGCTTTCTTT. Translated: CASSLVPETEAFF.

The chain joins TRBV9 to TRBJ1-2, with 7 bases matching TRBD1. This CDR3 comprises 17 residues. V shed 0 bases, J shed 8 bases, and the junction held 16 bases outside the gene matches. From germline, CDR1 is SGDLS and CDR2 YYNGEE. The CDR3 DNA follows: TGTGCCAGCAGCGTAGCTAAGACAGGGAAGCCCCTGGGGGGCTACACCTTC. Its protein is CASSVAKTGKPLGGYTF.

The chain has TRBV29-1 and TRBJ2-1, with D maybe TRBD1 (5 bases). This CDR3 has 11 amino acids. Germline V gene data show CDR1 as SQVTM and CDR2 as ANQGSEA. Trimming removed 6 bases at V and 8 bases at J, with 11 bases between. The chain's CDR3 is CSVTRVYEQFF. CDR3 sequence (DNA): TGCAGCGTAACCAGGGTATATGAGCAGTTCTTC.

The V gene is TRBV6-1, the J gene TRBJ2-5, with 7 bases that match TRBD2. After removal of 3 bases from V and 1 base from J, the junction contained 5 bases not matched to a gene. CDR3 size: 15 residues. Germline loops: CDR1 MNHNS, CDR2 SASEGT. Written as DNA, the CDR3 is TGTGCCAGCAGTGATAGTCCTAGCGGCCAAGAGACCCAGTACTTC. Protein: CASSDSPSGQETQYF.

This clone was seen only once. V gene TRBV11-2 combines with J gene TRBJ1-6; possible D gene TRBD1, 5 bases. V lost 1 base, J lost 7 bases, and 14 bases lay in between. The germline V gene has CDR1 SGHAT and CDR2 FQNNGV. The CDR3 loop spans 16 amino acids. CDR3 in DNA: TGTGCCAGCAGCTTAGTCGGCAGGGTCAGGAATTCACCCCTCCACTTT. Translated, it gives CASSLVGRVRNSPLHF.

The rearrangement uses TRBV30 and TRBJ2-2, with D possibly being TRBD1 (7 bases). V lost 4 bases and J lost 4, with 13 bases in between. The CDR3 is 14 residues long. Germline CDR1 reads GTSNPN; CDR2 reads SVGIG (reference sequence). The CDR3 DNA is TGTGCCTGGAAAAGGCAGGGGGGCACCGGGGAGCTGTTTTTT. It is translated as CAWKRQGGTGELFF.

The chain links TRBV18 to TRBJ1-2; 10 nucleotides line up with TRBD1. V dropped 2 bases and J dropped 10; count of bases not matched to a gene: 1. Germline-derived CDR1 and CDR2 are KGHSH and LQKENI. CDR3 length equals 12 residues. The CDR3 here is CASSPDRGHYTF. CDR3 DNA: TGTGCCAGCTCACCAGACAGGGGGCACTACACCTTC.